The 7 T cell receptor beta chains below all came from one sample that was sequenced in a study of T cells in Graves' hyperthyroidism and ophthalmopathy. RNA transcripts gave rise to amplified TCR beta CDR3 regions. First-round RT-PCR targeting the TCR CDR3 was performed with the HTBI primer set. Via MiXCR, TCRdb re-called the multiplex PCR reads, giving one row per CDR3 protein. The data hold about 340,000 distinct CDR3 sequences, with over 20% observed a single time. What was sequenced was blood. These receptors all stem from a woman aged 50 to 60 with Graves' hyperthyroidism.

V and J are TRBV30 and TRBJ2-5; D is ambiguous. Germline CDR1 reads GTSNPN; CDR2 reads SVGIG (reference sequence). Between the trimmed V and J ends, which lost 2 bases and 4 bases, there was a span of 5 bases. The CDR3 contains 11 residues. CDR3 DNA sequence: TGTGCCTGGAGTAATGCAGAGACCCAGTACTTC. Amino acids: CAWSNAETQYF.

This chain joins TRBV9 and TRBJ2-2; no clear D gene. The V gene lost 1 base and the J gene lost 2 bases, with 15 bases spanning the gap. The germline gives CDR1 SGDLS, CDR2 YYNGEE. The CDR3 has 17 amino acids. The CDR3 reads CASSVKQSPLNTGELFF. The CDR3 DNA reads as TGTGCCAGCAGCGTAAAACAGTCCCCCTTAAACACCGGGGAGCTGTTTTTT.

A word on this clonotype: A much larger clone differs by one base, so this may be a read error. The chain recombines TRBV2 with TRBJ2-1; D is unclear. The CDR3 sequence is 16 residues long. In germline, CDR1 is SNHLY, CDR2 FYNNEI. CDR3 sequence reads: CASSDKEPGSYNEQSF. In nucleotides, the CDR3 is TGTGCCAGCAGTGACAAAGAACCTGGCTCCTACAATGAGCAGTCCTTC.

This clonotype has ten or more counts. This chain connects TRBV2 to TRBJ1-5; 7 bases are a match to TRBD1. The CDR3 consists of 15 residues. The V gene's germline CDR1 is SNHLY and CDR2 FYNNEI. V shed 6 bases and J 5 bases; nucleotides not matched to a gene: 10. CDR3 amino acids: CASRYRGDRDQPQHF. CDR3 DNA: TGTGCCAGCAGATACAGGGGAGATAGAGATCAGCCCCAGCATTTT.

This clonotype has ten or more counts. The chain combines TRBV20-1 with TRBJ1-4; a weak D match, TRBD1 (5 bases). V was trimmed by 0 bases and J by 7 bases, leaving 18 bases between them. Looked up from germline, CDR1 is DFQATT and CDR2 is SNEGSKA (reference sequence). The CDR3 has 16 amino acids. The CDR3 sequence is CSARDWWRGGSEKLFF. The CDR3, as DNA: TGCAGTGCTAGAGATTGGTGGAGGGGCGGTAGTGAAAAACTGTTTTTT.

This clonotype was seen ten or more times. The chain is built from TRBV7-9 and TRBJ2-7; 10 bases are shared with TRBD2. The CDR3 runs to 15 residues. Unmatched junction bases numbered 4, after V lost 5 bases and J lost 0 bases. Germline CDR1 and CDR2: SEHNR and FQNEAQ (reference sequence). The CDR3 sequence is CASSQLAGSSYEQYF. The CDR3 DNA follows: TGTGCCAGCAGCCAACTAGCGGGAAGCTCCTACGAGCAGTACTTC.

This chain links TRBV12-5 with TRBJ2-5; the match to TRBD2 covers 10 bases. Germline CDR1 is LGHNT and CDR2 is FRNRAP. There are 14 residues in the CDR3. Trimming took 4 bases from V and 5 from J; bases not matched to a gene: 4. The CDR3 protein is CASGSGTSEETQYF. The CDR3 DNA sequence: TGTGCTAGTGGTTCCGGGACTAGCGAGGAGACCCAGTACTTC.